This TCR beta chain was recorded in a study of blood T cells in healthy people across ages. Overall study results and limits: Estimated diversity across one million T cells was deemed an underestimate.

This clonotype was seen repeatedly, ten times or more. Its antigen is still unknown. Alongside a J-beta primer mix, a sample-barcoded 5' primer served in a second PCR lasting about 7 to 12 cycles. In TCRdb, the 5' RACE reads were re-called with MiXCR into one record per CDR3 protein. The profile shows 900,000 to 950,000 distinct CDR3 sequences, 29% of them singletons. V was pared by 3 bases and J by 6 bases, with 6 bases between. The CDR3 is made up of 12 amino acids. The same data also went into a second study, on T cells of mothers and their children. That report notes: Versus unrelated pairs, overlap was slightly higher in related mother-child pairs, without reaching significance.

Sequencing was carried out using blood. The genes are TRBV12-3 or TRBV12-4 and TRBJ2-1; D not certain. The receptor comes from a woman aged 35 to 49 in good health. The CDR3 DNA sequence: TGTGCCAGCAGTTTCCTCTCCAATGAGCAGTTCTTC. Translated: CASSFLSNEQFF.